The 11 T cell receptor beta chains below come from one sample, sequenced in a study of shared clonotypes between healthy human individuals. The data were produced by immunoSEQ multiplex PCR, yet TCRdb's version contains in-frame clones alone and is incomplete. The sample has about 1.1 million clones, roughly 74% seen once. Sequencing input: memory CD4+ T cells from PBMCs. Subset indicated: CD45RA-negative fraction. The receptors originated from a man aged 18 to 30 in good health. Some clones in this sample may be carry-over from other donors' samples.

This clone turned up a few times. The chain links TRBV5-1 to TRBJ1-2; a weak D match, TRBD1 (5 bases). This CDR3 region has 14 residues. Germline V gene lookup returns CDR1 SGHRS and CDR2 YFSETQ. V lost 1 base to trimming and J lost 8 bases, with 15 bases between them. The CDR3 region is CASSLQGYEGGYTF. CDR3 in DNA: TGCGCCAGCAGCTTGCAGGGCTATGAGGGCGGCTACACCTTC.

The genes are TRBV2 and TRBJ2-2; maybe TRBD2 (6 bases). The CDR3 is 15 amino acids. The V end was cut by 4 bases, the J end by 3 bases, with 12 bases between. Germline V gene lookup returns CDR1 SNHLY and CDR2 FYNNEI. DNA of the CDR3: TGTGCCAGCAGTGCACAGCGGGTCGACACCGGGGAGCTGTTTTTT. Translating gives CASSAQRVDTGELFF.

The chain is built from TRBV5-1 and TRBJ2-3; D is perhaps TRBD1 (6 bases). The CDR3 runs to 15 residues. CDR1 and CDR2 from the germline V gene are SGHRS and YFSETQ. The V gene lost 4 bases and the J gene lost 3 bases, with 15 bases spanning the gap. CDR3 nucleotides: TGCGCCAGCAGCGGAGGACAGTGGGGGACAGATACGCAGTATTTT. It codes for CASSGGQWGTDTQYF.

The chain couples TRBV4-2 to TRBJ2-1, with unresolved D. The CDR3 length is 14 residues. Trimming stripped 5 bases from V and 5 bases from J, with 13 bases between. Germline values: CDR1 LGHNA, CDR2 YNFKEQ. DNA for the CDR3: TGTGCCAGCAGCAAAGGCATTCTAGACAATGAGCAGTTCTTC. Translating gives CASSKGILDNEQFF.

The chain carries TRBV28 and TRBJ1-3; D ambiguous. CDR3 length equals 11 residues. Trimming removed 5 bases from V and 6 bases from J, with 5 bases in between. Looked up from germline, CDR1 is MDHEN and CDR2 is SYDVKM. The CDR3 DNA sequence: TGTGCCAGCAGTAACGAAAACACCATATATTTT. Protein sequence: CASSNENTIYF.

The chain links TRBV30 to TRBJ2-5; TRBD1 matches at 7 bases. Trimming at V came to 0 bases and at J to 11 bases, leaving 6 bases not matched to a gene. The CDR3 has 12 amino acids. The germline V gene has CDR1 GTSNPN and CDR2 SVGIG (reference sequence). The CDR3 region is CAWSVTGTEQYF. CDR3 sequence (DNA): TGTGCCTGGAGTGTAACAGGGACAGAGCAGTACTTC.

The DNA of the CDR3 is TGTGCCTGGAGTCAGGGAACTTATACCGGGGAGCTGTTTTTT. This encodes CAWSQGTYTGELFF. The rearrangement joins TRBV30 to TRBJ2-2, with D perhaps matching TRBD1 (5 bases). This CDR3 has 14 amino acids. V lost 2 bases, J lost 5 bases, and 12 bases lay in between. Germline values: CDR1 GTSNPN, CDR2 SVGIG (reference sequence).

V and J are TRBV7-9 and TRBJ2-5; TRBD2 aligns across 8 bases. Germline assignment: CDR1 SEHNR and CDR2 FQNEAQ (reference sequence). The CDR3 totals 15 residues. V shed 0 bases, J shed 5 bases, and the junction held 5 bases outside the gene matches. The chain's CDR3 is CASSLASGGRETQYF. CDR3 bases: TGTGCCAGCAGCTTAGCGAGCGGGGGCAGGGAGACCCAGTACTTC.

The sample holds a few counts of this clone. At one end, the junction sequence differs from germline, possibly due to a read error. J is TRBJ2-7 and V is TRBV10-2; perhaps D is TRBD1 or TRBD2 (5 bases each). From germline, CDR1 is WSHSY and CDR2 SAAADI. CDR3 length: 12 residues. In nucleotides, the CDR3 is TGCGCCAGCAGTGAGTCGTACGGGACCGCGGACTTC. Translated, it gives CASSESYGTADF.

A few counts support this clone. V and J are TRBV5-6 and TRBJ1-2; 9 bases map to TRBD1. V lost 0 bases to trimming and J lost 5 bases; unmatched junction nucleotides: 8. Germline lookup yields CDR1 SGHDT and CDR2 YYEEEE. The CDR3 is 16 residues long. The CDR3 protein is CASSLAGNRGQYGYTF. The CDR3 coding sequence is TGTGCCAGCAGCTTGGCAGGGAACAGGGGGCAATATGGCTACACCTTC.

The rearrangement joins TRBV6-1 to TRBJ2-3; maybe TRBD2 (5 bases). The V gene lost 8 bases and the J gene lost 3 bases, with 18 bases spanning the gap. CDR1 is MNHNS and CDR2 is SASEGT in the germline V gene. This CDR3 has 15 amino acids. CDR3 in DNA: TGTGCCAGCCGTTTGACCGTCAGGAGGACAGATACGCAGTATTTT. Protein product: CASRLTVRRTDTQYF.